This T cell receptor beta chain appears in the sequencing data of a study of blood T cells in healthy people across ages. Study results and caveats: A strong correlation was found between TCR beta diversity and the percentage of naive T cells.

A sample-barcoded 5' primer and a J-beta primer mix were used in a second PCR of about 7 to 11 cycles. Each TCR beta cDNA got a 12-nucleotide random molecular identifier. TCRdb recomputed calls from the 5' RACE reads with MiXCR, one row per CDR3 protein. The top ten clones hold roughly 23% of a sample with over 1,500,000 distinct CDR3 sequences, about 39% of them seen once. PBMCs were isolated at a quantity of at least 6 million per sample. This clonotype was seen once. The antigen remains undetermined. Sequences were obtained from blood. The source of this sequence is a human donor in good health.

CDR3 nucleotide sequence: TGCAGCGCAAGGACAGGGGAGCATTCACCCCTCCACTTT. Its translation: CSARTGEHSPLHF. The chain employs TRBV29-1 and TRBJ1-6; 9 bases align to TRBD1. The CDR3 totals 13 residues. Looked up from germline, CDR1 is SQVTM and CDR2 is ANQGSEA. The V gene end was trimmed by 7 bases and the J gene end by 8 bases; junction bases not matched to a gene: 6.